The clone carrying this T cell receptor (beta chain) has just one count. 60 Vbeta and 13 Jbeta primers were used in PCR. The assay was immunoSEQ multiplex PCR, and TCRdb's table has in-frame clones only and misses some. Of around 150,000 clones in the sample, roughly 81% are singletons; the top ten hold approximately 2%. This record comes from a study of cytomegalovirus exposure and HLA in healthy donors. V lost 5 bases to trimming and J lost 6 bases, with 9 bases between them. This CDR3 contains 12 residues. Germline values: CDR1 SEHNR, CDR2 FQNEAQ (reference sequence). The source material was PBMCs. The V and J genes are TRBV7-9 and TRBJ2-3; a possible D gene is TRBD2 (6 bases). This receptor was identified in a man aged 18 to 30 in good health and CMV-seropositive. The CDR3 here is CASSRGGDTQYF. The CDR3 bases are TGTGCCAGCAGCCGTGGGGGGGATACGCAGTATTTT. The whole variable domain, filled in from reference TRBV7-9 and TRBJ2-3, reads DTGVSQNPRHKITKRGQNVTFRCDPISEHNRLYWYRQTLGQGPEFLTYFQNEAQLEKSRLLSDRFSAERPKGSFSTLEIQRTEQGDSAMYLCASSRGGDTQYFGPGTRLTVL.